This T cell receptor beta chain was identified during a study of blood T cell repertoires in COVID-19. Study details: Both acute and convalescent COVID-19 samples were obtained from the United States, Italy and Spain. PBMCs, B-cell-depleted T cells, or T cells were the source of the cDNA or gDNA that made up the material.

Cohorts were based on clinical histories the participants reported. Donors in Cohort 3 who had recovered were those with two negative PCRs, healthcare professional clearance, or resolution of their symptoms. This CDR3 has 15 residues. In germline, CDR1 is LNHNV, CDR2 YYDKDF (reference sequence). V lost 3 bases and J lost 4, with 13 bases in between. The method was immunoSEQ multiplex PCR; TCRdb's version includes in-frame clones alone and lacks a portion of them. In the table there are about 500,000 clones, approximately 90% of which are singletons. Material: PBMCs or T cells enriched from blood (not recorded which). This receptor was identified in a woman aged 18-29 years who had recovered from COVID-19. The chain is built from TRBV15 and TRBJ1-5; D not certain. CDR3 nucleotides: TGTGCCACCAGCAGTTTTCGGACTGCTAATCAGCCCCAGCATTTT. This codes for CATSSFRTANQPQHF.